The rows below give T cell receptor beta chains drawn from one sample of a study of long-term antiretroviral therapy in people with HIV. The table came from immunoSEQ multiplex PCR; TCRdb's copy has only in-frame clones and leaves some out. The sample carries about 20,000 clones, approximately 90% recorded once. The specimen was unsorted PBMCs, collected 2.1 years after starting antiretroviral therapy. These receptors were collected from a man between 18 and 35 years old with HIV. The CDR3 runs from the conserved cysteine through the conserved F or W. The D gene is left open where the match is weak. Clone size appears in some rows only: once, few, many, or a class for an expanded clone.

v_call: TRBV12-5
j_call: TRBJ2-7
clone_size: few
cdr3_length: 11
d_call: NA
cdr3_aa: CASGYHYEQYF
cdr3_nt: TGTGCTAGTGGTTATCACTACGAGCAGTACTTC

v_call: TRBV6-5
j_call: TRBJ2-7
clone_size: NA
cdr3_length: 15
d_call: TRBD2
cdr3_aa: CASKLGGLAPYEQYF
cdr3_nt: TGTGCCAGCAAATTAGGGGGACTAGCGCCGTACGAGCAGTACTTC

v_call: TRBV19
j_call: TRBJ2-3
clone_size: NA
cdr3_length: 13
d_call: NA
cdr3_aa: CASSIGLDQPQYF
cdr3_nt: TGTGCCAGTAGTATAGGTCTTGATCAGCCCCAGTATTTT

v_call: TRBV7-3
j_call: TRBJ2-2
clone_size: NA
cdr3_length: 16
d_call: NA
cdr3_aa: CASSLTRGADTGELFF
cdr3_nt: TGTGCCAGCAGCTTAACCCGGGGGGCCGACACCGGGGAGCTGTTTTTT

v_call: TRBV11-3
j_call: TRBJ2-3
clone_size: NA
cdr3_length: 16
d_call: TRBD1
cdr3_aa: CASSLEGQGGTDTQYF
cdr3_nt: TGTGCCAGCAGCTTAGAAGGACAGGGTGGCACAGATACGCAGTATTTT

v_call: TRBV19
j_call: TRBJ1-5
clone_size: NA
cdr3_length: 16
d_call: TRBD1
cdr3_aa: CASCNRDRGLDQPQHF
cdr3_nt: TGTGCCAGTTGTAACCGGGACAGGGGATTAGATCAGCCCCAGCATTTT

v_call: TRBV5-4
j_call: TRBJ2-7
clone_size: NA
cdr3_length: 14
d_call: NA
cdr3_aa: CASTTNSGDLVQYF
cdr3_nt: TGTGCCAGCACTACCAATTCGGGAGATCTTGTGCAGTACTTC

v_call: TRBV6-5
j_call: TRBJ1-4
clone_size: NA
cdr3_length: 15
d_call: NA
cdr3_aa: CASSYDRDLNEKLFF
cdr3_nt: TGTGCCAGCAGTTACGACCGGGACCTTAATGAAAAACTGTTTTTT

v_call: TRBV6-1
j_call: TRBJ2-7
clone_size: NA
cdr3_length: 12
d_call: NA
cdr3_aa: CASSEEGHEQYF
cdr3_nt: TGTGCCAGCAGTGAAGAGGGCCACGAGCAGTACTTC

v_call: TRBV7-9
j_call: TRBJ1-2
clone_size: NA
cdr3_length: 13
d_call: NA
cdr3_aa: CASSLAHGNGYTF
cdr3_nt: TGTGCCAGCAGCTTAGCGCACGGTAATGGCTACACCTTC

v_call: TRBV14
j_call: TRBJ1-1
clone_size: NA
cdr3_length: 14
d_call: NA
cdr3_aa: CASSQGGSNTEAFF
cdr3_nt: TGTGCCAGCAGCCAAGGCGGCAGCAACACTGAAGCTTTCTTT

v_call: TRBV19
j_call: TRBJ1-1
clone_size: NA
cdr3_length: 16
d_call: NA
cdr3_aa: CASSIVTGTPNTEAFF
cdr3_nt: TGTGCCAGTAGTATAGTAACCGGGACACCGAACACTGAAGCTTTCTTT

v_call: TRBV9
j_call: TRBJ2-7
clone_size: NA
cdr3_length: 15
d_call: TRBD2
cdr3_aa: CASSVESAGAHEQYF
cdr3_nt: TGTGCCAGCAGCGTAGAGTCGGCGGGAGCCCACGAGCAGTACTTC

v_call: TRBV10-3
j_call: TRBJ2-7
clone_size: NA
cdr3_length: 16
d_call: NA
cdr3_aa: CAISESGGKEKYEQYF
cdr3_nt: TGTGCCATCAGTGAGTCAGGAGGGAAAGAAAAGTACGAGCAGTACTTC

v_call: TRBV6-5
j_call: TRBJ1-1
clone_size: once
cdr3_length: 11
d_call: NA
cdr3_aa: CASTTNTEAFF
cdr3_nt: TGTGCCAGCACCACAAACACTGAAGCTTTCTTT

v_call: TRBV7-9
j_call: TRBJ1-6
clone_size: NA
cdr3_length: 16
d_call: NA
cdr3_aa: CASSPGPFSYNSPLHF
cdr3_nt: TGTGCCAGCAGCCCAGGACCGTTCTCCTATAATTCACCCCTCCACTTT

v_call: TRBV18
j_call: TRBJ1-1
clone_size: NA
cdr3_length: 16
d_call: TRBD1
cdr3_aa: CASSPEGGDRRGEAFF
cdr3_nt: TGTGCCAGCTCACCGGAGGGGGGGGACAGGCGGGGAGAAGCTTTCTTT

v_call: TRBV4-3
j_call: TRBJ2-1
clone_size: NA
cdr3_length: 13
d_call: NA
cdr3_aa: CASSQEGLNEQFF
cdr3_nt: TGCGCCAGCAGCCAAGAGGGACTTAATGAGCAGTTCTTC

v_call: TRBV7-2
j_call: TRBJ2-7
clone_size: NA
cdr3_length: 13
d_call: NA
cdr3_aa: CASSLGQDYEQYF
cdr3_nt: TGTGCCAGCAGCTTGGGGCAGGACTACGAGCAGTACTTC

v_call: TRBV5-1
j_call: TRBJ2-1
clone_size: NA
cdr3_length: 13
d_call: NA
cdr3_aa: CASSQAVDNEQFF
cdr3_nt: TGCGCCAGCAGCCAAGCGGTCGACAATGAGCAGTTCTTC

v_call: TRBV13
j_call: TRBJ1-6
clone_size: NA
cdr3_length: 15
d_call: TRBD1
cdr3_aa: CASSSGQGIGSPLHF
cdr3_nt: TGTGCCAGCAGCTCGGGACAGGGCATCGGTTCACCCCTCCACTTT

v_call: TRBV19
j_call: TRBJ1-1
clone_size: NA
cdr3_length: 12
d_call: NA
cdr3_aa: CASIVAPGKTFF
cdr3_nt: TGTGCCAGTATTGTAGCACCCGGGAAAACATTCTTT

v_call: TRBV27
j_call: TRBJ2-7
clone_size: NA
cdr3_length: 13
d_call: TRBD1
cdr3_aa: CASRGQGTYEQYF
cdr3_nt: TGTGCCAGCAGGGGACAGGGAACCTACGAGCAGTACTTC

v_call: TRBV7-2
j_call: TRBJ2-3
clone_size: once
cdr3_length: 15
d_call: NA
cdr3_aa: CASSLGVSGTDTQYF
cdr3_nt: TGTGCCAGCAGCTTAGGAGTTAGCGGCACAGATACGCAGTATTTT

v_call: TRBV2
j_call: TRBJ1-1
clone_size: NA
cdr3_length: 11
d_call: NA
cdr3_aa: CASSEWGDAFF
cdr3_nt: TGTGCCAGCAGTGAATGGGGGGATGCTTTCTTT

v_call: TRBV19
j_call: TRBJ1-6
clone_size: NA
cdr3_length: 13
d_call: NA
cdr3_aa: CASSPGVNSPLHF
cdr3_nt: TGTGCCAGCAGCCCAGGGGTCAATTCACCCCTCCACTTT

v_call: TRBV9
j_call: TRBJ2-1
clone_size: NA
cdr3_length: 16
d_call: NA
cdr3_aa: CASSVAWWSSSDEQFF
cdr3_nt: TGTGCCAGCAGCGTAGCCTGGTGGAGTTCTTCGGATGAGCAGTTCTTC

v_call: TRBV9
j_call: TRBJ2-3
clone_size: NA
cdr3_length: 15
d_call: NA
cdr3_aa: CASSPGLPAADTQYF
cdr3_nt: TGTGCCAGCAGCCCGGGGTTACCGGCGGCGGATACGCAGTATTTT

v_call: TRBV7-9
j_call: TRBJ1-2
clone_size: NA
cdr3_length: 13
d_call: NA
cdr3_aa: CASSLGVNYGYTF
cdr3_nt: TGTGCCAGCAGCTTAGGAGTTAACTATGGCTACACCTTC

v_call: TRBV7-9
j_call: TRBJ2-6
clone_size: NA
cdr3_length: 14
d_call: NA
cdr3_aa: CASSAVSGANVLTF
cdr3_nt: TGTGCCAGCAGCGCCGTTTCTGGGGCCAACGTCCTGACTTTC

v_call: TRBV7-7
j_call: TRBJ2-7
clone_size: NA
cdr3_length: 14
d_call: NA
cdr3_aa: CASSPHIGFDEQYF
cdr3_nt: TGTGCTAGCAGCCCCCATATTGGGTTCGACGAGCAGTACTTC

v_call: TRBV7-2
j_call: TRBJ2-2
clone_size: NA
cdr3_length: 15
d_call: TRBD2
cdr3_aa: CASRYSGGAVGELFF
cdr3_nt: TGTGCCAGCAGATATAGCGGGGGGGCCGTCGGGGAGCTGTTTTTT

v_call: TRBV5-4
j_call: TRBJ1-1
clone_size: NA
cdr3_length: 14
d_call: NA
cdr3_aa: CASSLSMGSTEAFF
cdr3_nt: TGTGCCAGCAGCTTGAGTATGGGGTCGACTGAAGCTTTCTTT

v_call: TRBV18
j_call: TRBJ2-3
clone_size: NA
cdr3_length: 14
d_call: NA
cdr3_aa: CASSPAMSTDTQYF
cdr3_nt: TGTGCCAGCTCACCAGCTATGAGTACAGATACGCAGTATTTT

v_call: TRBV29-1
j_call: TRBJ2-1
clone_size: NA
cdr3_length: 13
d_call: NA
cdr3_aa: CSVRPTGFYEQFF
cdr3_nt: TGCAGCGTAAGACCCACAGGGTTCTATGAGCAGTTCTTC

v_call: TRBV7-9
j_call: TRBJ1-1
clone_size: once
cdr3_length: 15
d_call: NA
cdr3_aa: CASSLGTGMNTEAFF
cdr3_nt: TGTGCCAGCAGCTTAGGAACAGGGATGAACACTGAAGCTTTCTTT

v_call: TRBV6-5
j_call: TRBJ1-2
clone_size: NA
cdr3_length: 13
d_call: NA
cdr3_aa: CASSYSTRYGYTF
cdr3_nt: TGTGCCAGCAGTTACTCGACGAGGTATGGCTACACCTTC

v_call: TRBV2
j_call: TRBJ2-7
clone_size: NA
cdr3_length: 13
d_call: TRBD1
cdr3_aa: CASSRDSPYEQYF
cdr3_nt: TGTGCCAGCAGCAGGGACAGCCCCTACGAGCAGTACTTC

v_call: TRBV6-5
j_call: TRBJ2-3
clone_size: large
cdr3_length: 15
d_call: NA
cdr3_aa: CASSYSGGAGDTQYF
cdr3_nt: TGTGCCAGCAGTTACTCGGGGGGGGCGGGAGATACGCAGTATTTT

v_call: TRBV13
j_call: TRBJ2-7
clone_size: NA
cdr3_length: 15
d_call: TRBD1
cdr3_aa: CASSRRTGRAYEQYF
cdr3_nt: TGTGCCAGCAGCCGAAGGACAGGGCGCGCCTACGAGCAGTACTTC

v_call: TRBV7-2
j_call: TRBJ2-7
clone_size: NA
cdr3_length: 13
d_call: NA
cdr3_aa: CASSSPQDYEQYF
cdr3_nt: TGTGCCAGCAGCTCTCCCCAGGACTACGAGCAGTACTTC

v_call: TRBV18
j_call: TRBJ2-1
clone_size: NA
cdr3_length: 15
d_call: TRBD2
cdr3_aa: CASATGTSGGDEQFF
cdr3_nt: TGTGCCAGCGCTACCGGGACTAGCGGGGGGGATGAGCAGTTCTTC

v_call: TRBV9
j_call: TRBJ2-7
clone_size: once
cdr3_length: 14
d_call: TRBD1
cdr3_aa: CASSATGTAYEQYF
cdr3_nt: TGTGCCAGCAGCGCAACCGGGACAGCCTACGAGCAGTACTTC

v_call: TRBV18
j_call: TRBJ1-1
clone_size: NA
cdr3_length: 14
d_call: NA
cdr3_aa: CASSPSGRHAEAFF
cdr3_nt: TGTGCCAGCTCACCATCTGGTCGACACGCTGAAGCTTTCTTT

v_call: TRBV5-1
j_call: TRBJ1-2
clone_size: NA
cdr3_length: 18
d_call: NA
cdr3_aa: CASSLAESAGGRYEGYTF
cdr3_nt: TGCGCCAGCAGCTTGGCAGAATCGGCAGGAGGGAGGTATGAAGGCTACACCTTC

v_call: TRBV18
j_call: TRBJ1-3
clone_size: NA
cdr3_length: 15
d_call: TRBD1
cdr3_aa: CASSPVSGGGNTIYF
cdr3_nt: TGTGCCAGCTCACCAGTTTCAGGGGGTGGAAACACCATATATTTT

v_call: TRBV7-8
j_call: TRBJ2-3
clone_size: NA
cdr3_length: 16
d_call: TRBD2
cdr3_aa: CASSLGPSGSTDTQYF
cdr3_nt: TGTGCCAGCAGCTTAGGTCCTAGCGGGAGCACAGATACGCAGTATTTT

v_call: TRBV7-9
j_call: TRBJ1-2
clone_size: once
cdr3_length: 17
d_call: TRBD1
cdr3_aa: CASSRGWDRELGYGYTF
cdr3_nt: TGTGCCAGCAGCCGAGGGTGGGACAGAGAATTGGGGTATGGCTACACCTTC

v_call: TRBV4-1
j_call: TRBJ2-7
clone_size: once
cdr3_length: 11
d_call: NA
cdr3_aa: CASSQAGEQYF
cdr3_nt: TGCGCCAGCAGCCAAGCGGGCGAGCAGTACTTC